The source of this T cell receptor beta chain is a study of kidney transplant recipient with SARS-CoV-2 infection. The germline CDR1 and CDR2 sequences are DFQATT and SNEGSKA (reference sequence). This CDR3 is 15 amino acids long. As regards this clonotype: Possible read error: a much larger clone is one base away.

MiXCR, run by TCRdb on the reads, gives a single entry per CDR3 protein. The sample yields 250,000 or so distinct CDR3 sequences, under 35% seen once. The source material was a blood sample, sampled at baseline and on day 111 from a kidney transplant recipient. The clonotype originates from a male patient aged 30 to 39 who had COVID-19 and was a kidney transplant recipient. Some T cells may be supplied by the graft donor. The chain uses TRBV20-1 and TRBJ2-5; TRBD2 matches 7 bases. The J call may be mistaken, given a closer DNA end match to TRBJ2-7. CDR3 region: CSAREGTNGHYEQYF. The CDR3 nucleotides read TGCAGTGCTAGAGAGGGGACTAACGGCCACTACGAGCAGTACTTC.